Following are 27 T cell receptor beta chains from one sample sequenced in a study of CD8 T cells in ankylosing spondylitis. TCRdb reprocessed the 5' RACE reads with MiXCR, giving one entry per CDR3 protein. The sample yields about 140,000 distinct CDR3 sequences, about 8% seen once. The sequencing input was synovial fluid, either unsorted or a sorted T cell fraction (not recorded which). The origin of the receptors is a male donor with ankylosing spondylitis.

This clonotype was detected many times. The chain combines TRBV29-1 with TRBJ2-7; 7 bases match TRBD1. The CDR3 has 14 amino acids. Germline trimming cut 4 bases from V and 0 bases from J; bases unmatched to any gene: 6. Germline assignment: CDR1 SQVTM and CDR2 ANQGSEA. The CDR3 is CSVGQGITSYEQYF. The CDR3 nucleotides read TGCAGCGTTGGACAGGGAATCACCTCCTACGAGCAGTACTTC.

This clonotype showed up just a few times. The V and J genes are TRBV24-1 and TRBJ1-5; TRBD1 aligns across 10 bases. CDR3 length: 15 residues. V lost 5 bases to trimming and J lost 2 bases; unmatched junction nucleotides: 2. Germline V gene data show CDR1 as KGHDR and CDR2 as SFDVKD. The DNA for the CDR3 is TGTGCCACCAGTGGACAGGGGGCCGGCAATCAGCCCCAGCATTTT. Its translation: CATSGQGAGNQPQHF.

This clonotype was detected many times. This chain uses TRBV9 with TRBJ2-5; unclear D gene. This CDR3 is built from 15 residues. CDR1 SGDLS and CDR2 YYNGEE come from the germline V gene. V was pared by 1 base and J by 5 bases, with 15 bases between. In DNA, the CDR3 is TGTGCCAGCAGCGTAAGGAGTCGGCCACCGGAGACCCAGTACTTC. The encoded protein is CASSVRSRPPETQYF.

This clonotype turned up a few times. V gene TRBV7-9 combines with J gene TRBJ1-1; tentatively, D is TRBD1 (5 bases). V lost 7 bases and J lost 1, with 10 bases in between. The CDR3 runs 13 residues. Per the germline V gene, CDR1 is SEHNR and CDR2 is FQNEAQ (reference sequence). The DNA for the CDR3 is TGTGCCAGCACGGGACTCAGGAACACTGAAGCTTTCTTT. Its translation: CASTGLRNTEAFF.

This chain links TRBV7-2 with TRBJ1-2; TRBD1 matches 7 bases. The ends lost 5 bases at V and 11 bases at J; junction bases unmatched: 14. Germline values: CDR1 SGHTA, CDR2 FQGNSA. This CDR3 is built from 14 residues. CDR3 protein: CASSLNRDSRGYTF. The CDR3 DNA reads as TGTGCCAGCAGCCTTAACCGGGACAGCAGAGGGTACACCTTC.

This clonotype has a handful of counts. The junction departs from the called germline gene at one end, perhaps through a read error. Here the CDR3 DNA reads TGCGCCAGCTGCCATAGCGGGGGGAGCACAGATACGCAGTATTTT. Its translation is CASCHSGGSTDTQYF. The chain has TRBV4-3 and TRBJ2-3; TRBD2 agrees at 10 bases. Germline V gene sequence: CDR1 LGHNA, CDR2 YSLEER. This CDR3 comprises 15 residues.

The genes are TRBV6-5 and TRBJ1-2; tentatively, D is TRBD1 (5 bases). V was clipped by 2 bases and J by 4 bases, with 11 bases between them. Germline CDR1 and CDR2: MNHEY and SVGAGI. The CDR3 length is 14 residues. In DNA form, the CDR3 reads TGTGCCAGCAGTTACAAGGTGGGGCTCTATGGCTACACCTTC. It is translated as CASSYKVGLYGYTF.

This chain joins TRBV11-2 and TRBJ1-5, with 9 bases identical to TRBD1. This CDR3 contains 15 residues. The V and J ends lost 5 bases and 3 bases, in that order; junction bases with no gene match: 5. Looked up from germline, CDR1 is SGHAT and CDR2 is FQNNGV. CDR3 nucleotides: TGTGCCAGCAGCCCCGGGACAGGGCTCAATCAGCCCCAGCATTTT. It yields the protein CASSPGTGLNQPQHF.

This clonotype came up many times. This chain joins TRBV27 and TRBJ2-1, with D tentatively TRBD1 (5 bases). This CDR3 comprises 16 residues. Trimming pared 5 bases from V and 4 bases from J, leaving 18 bases between. Germline V lookup: CDR1 MNHEY, CDR2 SMNVEV (reference sequence). The CDR3 DNA sequence: TGTGCCAGCAGTCGTTTAGTTGGACAAGCATACAATGAGCAGTTCTTC. Translated: CASSRLVGQAYNEQFF.

At least ten counts were recorded for this clonotype. This rearrangement joins TRBV28 to TRBJ2-5; tentative D call: TRBD2 (5 bases). Germline lookup yields CDR1 MDHEN and CDR2 SYDVKM. The CDR3 length is 13 residues. With 3 bases removed from V and 2 bases from J, the gap between germline ends came to 7 bases. This CDR3 is CASSLSGQETQYF. The CDR3 bases are TGTGCCAGCAGTTTGTCGGGGCAAGAGACCCAGTACTTC. Using reference TRBV28 and TRBJ2-5 for the parts outside the CDR3, the full variable domain is DVKVTQSSRYLVKRTGEKVFLECVQDMDHENMFWYRQDPGLGLRLIYFSYDVKMKEKGDIPEGYSVSREKKERFSLILESASTNQTSMYLCASSLSGQETQYFGPGTRLLVL.

The rearrangement uses TRBV30 and TRBJ2-2; 8 nucleotides match TRBD2. The V gene end was trimmed by 0 bases and the J gene end by 3 bases; junction bases not matched to a gene: 3. CDR1 is GTSNPN, CDR2 SVGIG, per germline (reference sequence). The CDR3 covers 15 residues. CDR3 sequence: CAWSVSSGYTGELFF. In DNA, the CDR3 is TGTGCCTGGAGTGTGTCTAGCGGGTACACCGGGGAGCTGTTTTTT. Full variable domain (missing parts from reference TRBV30 and TRBJ2-2): SQTIHQWPATLVQPVGSPLSLECTVEGTSNPNLYWYRQAAGRGLQLLFYSVGIGQISSEVPQNLSASRPQDRQFILSSKKLLLSDSGFYLCAWSVSSGYTGELFFGEGSRLTVL.

This clonotype was counted between two and nine times. The genes are TRBV7-2 and TRBJ2-7; 10 nucleotides match TRBD2. CDR3 length: 15 amino acids. Trimming removed 5 bases from V and 2 bases from J; junction bases left unmatched: 6. Germline values: CDR1 SGHTA, CDR2 FQGNSA. CDR3 bases: TGTGCCAGCAGCAAGACTAGCGGGCGTACCTACGAGCAGTACTTC. It translates to CASSKTSGRTYEQYF.

The CDR3 DNA follows: TGTGCCATCACCAGGGGGACTAGCGGGATGGGGACCTACAATGAGCAGTTCTTC. Translating it yields CAITRGTSGMGTYNEQFF. V is TRBV10-3 and J is TRBJ2-1; the match to TRBD2 covers 13 bases. CDR3 length: 18 residues. Germline V gene data show CDR1 as ENHRY and CDR2 as SYGVKD. The V segment lost 7 bases and the J segment 2 bases; nucleotides outside the gene matches: 11.

This clonotype showed up many times. J is TRBJ2-7 and V is TRBV2; D gene unclear. The germline V and J ends were trimmed by 2 bases and 6 bases, with 14 bases remaining between them. The V gene's germline CDR1 is SNHLY and CDR2 FYNNEI. There are 14 residues in the CDR3. The CDR3 protein is CASSERAWAAEQYF. The CDR3 nucleotides read TGTGCCAGCAGTGAACGAGCCTGGGCGGCCGAGCAGTACTTC.

The gene calls are TRBV12-3 or TRBV12-4 and TRBJ1-5; no definite D call. The CDR3 contains 16 residues. V was clipped by 3 bases and J by 0 bases, with 12 bases between them. The CDR3 loop is CASSFGVSYSNQPQHF. As DNA, the CDR3 is TGTGCCAGCAGTTTTGGGGTTAGCTATAGCAATCAGCCCCAGCATTTT.

This clonotype has a count of ten or more. The chain employs TRBV18 and TRBJ1-1, with a possible D match to TRBD1 (6 bases). In germline, CDR1 is KGHSH, CDR2 LQKENI. The CDR3 contains 17 residues. V was trimmed by 2 bases and J by 4 bases, leaving 20 bases between them. This chain's CDR3 is CASSPTWGAGGGTEAFF. The CDR3 DNA sequence: TGTGCCAGCTCACCAACCTGGGGGGCGGGCGGTGGCACTGAAGCTTTCTTT.

This clonotype was seen ten or more times. The chain has TRBV6-5 and TRBJ2-5; D gene ambiguous. This CDR3 contains 13 residues. Germline loops: CDR1 MNHEY, CDR2 SVGAGI. The V gene lost 2 bases and the J gene lost 7 bases, with 11 bases spanning the gap. The CDR3 region has the DNA TGTGCCAGCAGTTACGGAACCTCTGGGACCCAGTACTTC. Translated, it gives CASSYGTSGTQYF.

The chain joins TRBV28 to TRBJ1-2, with a tentative D call TRBD1 (5 bases). This CDR3 is 17 amino acids long. V lost 4 bases to trimming and J lost 7 bases, with 25 bases between them. The V gene's germline CDR1 is MDHEN and CDR2 SYDVKM. CDR3 loop: CASSSTMDGKGHGGYTF. CDR3 in DNA: TGTGCCAGCAGTTCAACGATGGACGGAAAGGGGCACGGTGGCTACACCTTC.

This clonotype was observed many times. The chain recombines TRBV20-1 with TRBJ1-2; D is possibly TRBD1 (6 bases). This CDR3 region has 15 residues. The V gene lost 6 bases and the J gene lost 2 bases, with 19 bases spanning the gap. Germline V CDR1 and CDR2: DFQATT, SNEGSKA (reference sequence). The CDR3 here is CSAAGGRTSNYGYTF. The CDR3 bases are TGCAGTGCGGCGGGGGGGCGAACCTCAAACTATGGCTACACCTTC.

This clonotype was found many times. CDR3 coding DNA: TGTGCCAGCAGCTTGTTTGGGACAGGGGGCCCAGATACGCAGTATTTT. Translated: CASSLFGTGGPDTQYF. V gene TRBV5-6 combines with J gene TRBJ2-3, with 12 bases identical to TRBD1. The V gene end was trimmed by 1 base and the J gene end by 4 bases; junction bases not matched to a gene: 4. The germline gives CDR1 SGHDT, CDR2 YYEEEE. This CDR3 has 16 residues.

Comments on this clonotype: The germline gene is not matched at one end of the junction; a read error may be the cause. CDR3 in amino acids: CASSAWAGGPSDF. Here the CDR3 DNA reads TGTGCCAGCAGCGCCTGGGCGGGAGGGCCCTCGGACTTC. The genes are TRBV7-2 and TRBJ2-7; 9 nucleotides align to TRBD2. CDR1 and CDR2 (germline): SGHTA, FQGNSA. CDR3 length: 13 residues. Variable domain in full (rest from reference TRBV7-2 and TRBJ2-7): GAGVSQSPSNKVTEKGKDVELRCDPISGHTALYWYRQSLGQGLEFLIYFQGNSAPDKSGLPSDRFSAERTGGSVSTLTIQRTQQEDSAVYLCASSAWAGGPSDFGPGTRLTVT.

This clonotype was counted many times. J is TRBJ2-3 and V is TRBV20-1; the D gene is possibly TRBD2 (5 bases). Germline V gene sequence: CDR1 DFQATT, CDR2 SNEGSKA (reference sequence). Trimming took off 3 bases at V and 0 bases at J, with 19 bases between the two ends. The length of the CDR3 is 17 residues. The CDR3 region has the DNA TGCAGTGCTAGCAGTCCCGGCGCTAGCCGTAGCACAGATACGCAGTATTTT. Translated: CSASSPGASRSTDTQYF.

The rearrangement links TRBV7-9 to TRBJ2-5, with D perhaps matching TRBD1 (6 bases). CDR1 and CDR2 from the germline V gene are SEHNR and FQNEAQ (reference sequence). This CDR3 comprises 15 residues. Trimming took 5 bases from V and 3 from J, leaving 16 bases between them. The CDR3 DNA sequence: TGTGCCAGCAGCCACGGACAGCACTCCGAAGAGACCCAGTACTTC. It translates to CASSHGQHSEETQYF.

This clonotype was counted many times. The rearrangement joins TRBV5-1 to TRBJ1-1; tentatively, D is TRBD1 (6 bases). The germline V gene has CDR1 SGHRS and CDR2 YFSETQ. V was shortened by 0 bases and J by 3 bases, with 18 bases between the two germline ends. The CDR3 contains 17 residues. The CDR3 region has the DNA TGCGCCAGCAGCTTGGGACCGTTCTTAGGGGGGGACACTGAAGCTTTCTTT. Translated: CASSLGPFLGGDTEAFF.

The table lists this clonotype with a few counts. The V and J genes are TRBV20-1 and TRBJ2-7; D perhaps matches TRBD2 (6 bases). Trimming took 4 bases from V and 4 from J, leaving 14 bases between them. Germline-derived CDR1 and CDR2 are DFQATT and SNEGSKA (reference sequence). The length of the CDR3 is 13 residues. In nucleotides, the CDR3 is TGCAGTGCTATTGGGGACTTGGGATACGAGCAGTACTTC. Translated: CSAIGDLGYEQYF.

This clonotype was seen a few times. The chain recombines TRBV20-1 with TRBJ2-5; D is unclear. The germline V gene has CDR1 DFQATT and CDR2 SNEGSKA (reference sequence). The V and J ends lost 3 bases and 5 bases respectively, with 10 bases between them. This CDR3 is built from 12 residues. CDR3 loop: CSARPYGETQYF. In DNA, the CDR3 is TGCAGTGCTAGGCCTTATGGGGAGACCCAGTACTTC.

This clonotype was counted at least ten times. V is TRBV20-1 and J is TRBJ1-5; 7 bases are a match to TRBD1. The length of the CDR3 is 14 residues. V trimming: 0 bases; J trimming: 5 bases; junction bases outside the gene matches: 4. CDR1 and CDR2 (germline): DFQATT, SNEGSKA (reference sequence). CDR3: CSARDRTGYQPQHF. The CDR3, as DNA: TGCAGTGCTAGAGATCGGACAGGTTATCAGCCCCAGCATTTT.